These T cell receptor beta chains were read from a single sample in a study of cytomegalovirus exposure and HLA in healthy donors. Data came from immunoSEQ multiplex PCR; TCRdb stores just in-frame clones and leaves some out. Among a few hundred thousand clones, just over 85% were seen once, and the ten largest hold around 0.84%. Sequenced sample: PBMCs. Source of these receptors: a woman aged 18-30 years in good health and CMV-seronegative. Both conserved end residues are part of each CDR3. The D gene is left open where the match is weak. Clone size is not always given. Where it is, it says once, few, many or a class for expanded clones.

>TRBV9|NA|NA|TRBJ2-7
CASSPGVGFPSYEQYF
TGTGCCAGCAGCCCCGGGGTGGGGTTCCCCTCCTACGAGCAGTACTTC
>TRBV11-3|TRBD2|NA|TRBJ2-1
CASSSDSGGFYNEQFF
TGTGCCAGCAGCTCGGATAGCGGGGGGTTTTACAATGAGCAGTTCTTC
>TRBV5-4|NA|NA|TRBJ2-1
CASEQGLGLNEQFF
TGTGCCTCCGAGCAGGGACTGGGACTGAATGAGCAGTTCTTC
>TRBV5-1|NA|once|TRBJ2-1
CASSGRGPPNEQFF
TGCGCCAGCAGTGGGCGGGGGCCTCCCAATGAGCAGTTCTTC
>TRBV6-6|NA|NA|TRBJ1-4
CASSYSIESNEKLFF
TGTGCCAGCAGTTACTCGATAGAGTCTAATGAAAAACTGTTTTTT
>TRBV7-2|NA|NA|TRBJ1-2
CASSLVSSDHYGYTF
TGTGCCAGCAGCTTAGTGTCGAGTGATCACTATGGCTACACCTTC
>TRBV2|TRBD1|once|TRBJ2-1
CASRVGQGARGEQFF
TGTGCCAGCAGGGTGGGACAGGGAGCTCGGGGTGAGCAGTTCTTC
>TRBV7-9|TRBD2|NA|TRBJ2-3
CASSSSWTSGLSTDTQYF
TGTGCCAGCAGCTCCTCCTGGACTAGCGGACTTAGCACAGATACGCAGTATTTT
>TRBV4-3|TRBD2|NA|TRBJ2-2
CASSQAPGTSGGSNTGELFF
TGCGCCAGCAGCCAGGCCCCAGGGACTAGCGGTGGATCGAACACCGGGGAGCTGTTTTTT
>TRBV7-2|NA|few|TRBJ2-5
CASSLQETQYF
TGTGCCAGCAGCCTGCAAGAGACCCAGTACTTC
>TRBV5-8|TRBD2|few|TRBJ2-2
CASSVGALAGATGELFF
TGTGCCAGCAGCGTGGGGGCACTAGCGGGAGCAACCGGGGAGCTGTTTTTT
>TRBV7-2|TRBD1|NA|TRBJ2-7
CASSHLWGQASEQYF
TGTGCCAGCAGCCACCTATGGGGACAGGCCAGCGAGCAGTACTTC
>TRBV7-2|TRBD1|NA|TRBJ1-3
CASSKGTGSTGNTIYF
TGTGCCAGCAGCAAAGGGACAGGATCAACTGGAAACACCATATATTTT
>TRBV15|NA|NA|TRBJ2-3
CATSSRLFPSTDTQYF
TGTGCCACCAGCAGTAGACTCTTCCCCAGCACAGATACGCAGTATTTT
>TRBV4-1|TRBD2|NA|TRBJ2-7
CASSQEVSGRDEQYF
TGCGCCAGCAGCCAAGAAGTAAGCGGGAGGGACGAGCAGTACTTC
>TRBV10-3|NA|NA|TRBJ2-1
CAISESRDFNEQFF
TGTGCCATCAGTGAGTCCCGGGATTTCAATGAGCAGTTCTTC
>TRBV28|NA|few|TRBJ1-1
CASSLPFNTEAFF
TGTGCCAGCAGTTTACCTTTTAACACTGAAGCTTTCTTT
>TRBV9|NA|NA|TRBJ2-1
CASSVEGISGPYNEQFF
TGTGCCAGCAGCGTAGAAGGAATTAGCGGACCCTACAATGAGCAGTTCTTC
>TRBV7-2|TRBD1|NA|TRBJ1-5
CASGGQGAGQPQHF
TGTGCCAGCGGTGGACAGGGCGCGGGTCAGCCCCAGCATTTT
>TRBV7-3|NA|NA|TRBJ2-1
CASSLMGQTHNEQFF
TGTGCCAGCAGCTTAATGGGGCAGACCCACAATGAGCAGTTCTTC
>TRBV29-1|TRBD1|NA|TRBJ1-2
CSVDPPDRAFGYGYTF
TGCAGCGTTGACCCCCCCGACAGGGCATTTGGCTATGGCTACACCTTC
>TRBV20-1|NA|NA|TRBJ2-1
CSTRGGLVQFF
TGCAGTACCCGGGGTGGGCTAGTTCAGTTCTTC
>TRBV28|TRBD2|NA|TRBJ2-7
CASRVGGSLAYEQYF
TGTGCCAGCAGGGTGGGCGGGAGCCTAGCCTACGAGCAGTACTTC
>TRBV11-1|TRBD1|NA|TRBJ1-4
CASSFGTGVEKLFF
TGTGCCAGCAGCTTTGGGACAGGGGTTGAAAAACTGTTTTTT
>TRBV7-9|TRBD2|NA|TRBJ2-1
CASSTRTSEYTEQFF
TGTGCCAGCAGCACTCGGACTAGCGAGTACACTGAGCAGTTCTTC
>TRBV2|NA|few|TRBJ2-7
CASSRGHEQYF
TGTGCCAGCAGCAGGGGACACGAGCAGTACTTC
>TRBV6-5|NA|NA|TRBJ2-2
CASTYAAENTGELFF
TGTGCCAGCACCTACGCGGCAGAAAACACCGGGGAGCTGTTTTTT
>TRBV2|TRBD2|NA|TRBJ2-3
CASKSSGAGTDTQYF
TGTGCCAGCAAATCTAGCGGGGCAGGCACAGATACGCAGTATTTT
>TRBV7-9|NA|NA|TRBJ2-5
CASSLPGARGTQYF
TGTGCCAGCAGCTTACCCGGAGCAAGAGGGACCCAGTACTTC
>TRBV9|NA|many|TRBJ2-1
CASRSDIGEQFF
TGTGCCAGCAGGTCAGATATTGGTGAGCAGTTCTTC
>TRBV7-2|TRBD2|NA|TRBJ2-5
CASSLAGGSTWAQYF
TGTGCCAGCAGCTTAGCCGGGGGGAGCACGTGGGCCCAGTACTTC
>TRBV4-1|NA|NA|TRBJ1-5
CASSLGNGQPQHF
TGCGCCAGCAGCCTCGGGAACGGTCAGCCCCAGCATTTT
>TRBV6-5|NA|NA|TRBJ2-2
CASAGLRTGELFF
TGTGCCAGCGCAGGTCTACGAACCGGGGAGCTGTTTTTT
>TRBV4-1|TRBD1|once|TRBJ1-1
CASSQDDRGLFF
TGCGCCAGCAGCCAAGACGACAGGGGGCTATTCTTT
>TRBV5-6|NA|NA|TRBJ1-1
CASSSGQGPSTEAFF
TGTGCCAGCAGCTCAGGCCAGGGGCCGAGCACTGAAGCTTTCTTT
>TRBV2|TRBD2|NA|TRBJ2-1
CASSLRAGGPDEQFF
TGTGCCAGCAGCCTTAGAGCGGGAGGGCCCGATGAGCAGTTCTTC
>TRBV29-1|TRBD2|NA|TRBJ2-1
CSVVPGLERNEQFF
TGCAGCGTCGTACCGGGACTAGAAAGAAACGAGCAGTTCTTC
>TRBV7-8|NA|once|TRBJ1-5
CASSLEAGMVNQPQHF
TGTGCCAGCAGCTTAGAGGCGGGAATGGTCAATCAGCCCCAGCATTTT
>TRBV19|NA|NA|TRBJ1-5
CASNRQLYLPGGNQPQHF
TGTGCCAGTAATCGACAGCTGTATCTTCCTGGGGGCAATCAGCCCCAGCATTTT
>TRBV5-1|TRBD2|NA|TRBJ2-7
CASSPGLADTLYEQYF
TGCGCCAGCAGCCCGGGACTAGCGGATACTCTCTACGAGCAGTACTTC
>TRBV5-1|NA|NA|TRBJ2-7
CASSGRERSYEQYF
TGCGCCAGCAGCGGGCGGGAACGCTCCTACGAGCAGTACTTC
>TRBV11-1|TRBD2|NA|TRBJ2-7
CASSLEGGSVLGEQYF
TGTGCCAGCAGCTTAGAAGGCGGGAGCGTCCTGGGGGAGCAGTACTTC
>TRBV18|TRBD2|NA|TRBJ2-3
CASSLREDTDTQYF
TGTGCCAGCTCACTTCGGGAGGACACAGATACGCAGTATTTT
>TRBV11-2|NA|NA|TRBJ2-7
CASSLSQGTYEQYF
TGTGCCAGCAGCTTATCCCAGGGGACCTACGAGCAGTACTTC
>TRBV5-4|NA|NA|TRBJ1-4
CASSLDSSTNEKLFF
TGTGCCAGCAGCCTTGACAGCTCAACTAATGAAAAACTGTTTTTT
>TRBV4-3|TRBD2|NA|TRBJ2-1
CASSQAPSGGNEQFF
TGCGCCAGCAGCCAAGCTCCTAGCGGGGGCAATGAGCAGTTCTTC
>TRBV15|NA|NA|TRBJ2-2
CATTRPHTGELFF
TGTGCCACTACCAGGCCACACACCGGGGAGCTGTTTTTT
>TRBV7-9|TRBD2|NA|TRBJ2-3
CASSSGGSTDTQYF
TGTGCCAGCAGCTCGGGGGGATCCACAGATACGCAGTATTTT
>TRBV6-5|TRBD1|NA|TRBJ2-5
CASSTSDRGLTQYF
TGTGCCAGCAGTACCTCGGACAGGGGGCTTACCCAGTACTTC
>TRBV7-3|TRBD2|NA|TRBJ2-1
CASSLTVTSGNNEQFF
TGTGCCAGCAGCTTAACCGTTACTAGCGGTAACAATGAGCAGTTCTTC
>TRBV2|NA|NA|TRBJ2-1
CASTRGSEQFF
TGTGCCAGCACTAGGGGCTCCGAGCAGTTCTTC
>TRBV6-6|NA|once|TRBJ1-5
CASSYVSNQPQHF
TGTGCCAGCAGTTACGTAAGCAATCAGCCCCAGCATTTT
>TRBV4-3|NA|NA|TRBJ2-3
CASSQGALDTQYF
TGCGCCAGCAGCCAAGGCGCCTTGGATACGCAGTATTTT
>TRBV18|TRBD2|NA|TRBJ2-3
CASSPIFEASGSPDTQYF
TGTGCCAGCTCACCTATTTTCGAGGCTAGCGGGAGCCCAGATACGCAGTATTTT
>TRBV7-9|NA|NA|TRBJ2-2
CASSLLSGNTGELFF
TGTGCCAGCAGCTTACTTAGCGGAAACACCGGGGAGCTGTTTTTT